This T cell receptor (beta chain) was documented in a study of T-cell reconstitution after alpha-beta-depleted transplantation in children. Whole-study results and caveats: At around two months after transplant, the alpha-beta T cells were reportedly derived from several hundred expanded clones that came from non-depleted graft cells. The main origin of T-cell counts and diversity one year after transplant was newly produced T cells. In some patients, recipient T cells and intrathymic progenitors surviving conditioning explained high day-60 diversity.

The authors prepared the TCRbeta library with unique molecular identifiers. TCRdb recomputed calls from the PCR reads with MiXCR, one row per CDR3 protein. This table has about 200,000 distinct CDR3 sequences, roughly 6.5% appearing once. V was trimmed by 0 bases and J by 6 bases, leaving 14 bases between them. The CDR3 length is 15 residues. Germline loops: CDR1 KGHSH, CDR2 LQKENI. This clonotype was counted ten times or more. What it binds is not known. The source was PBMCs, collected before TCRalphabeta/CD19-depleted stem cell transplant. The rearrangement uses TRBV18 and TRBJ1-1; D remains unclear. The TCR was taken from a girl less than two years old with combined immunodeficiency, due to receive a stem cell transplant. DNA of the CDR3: TGTGCCAGCTCACCACCGAAGGGTCCTATCGCTGAAGCTTTCTTT. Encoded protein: CASSPPKGPIAEAFF.